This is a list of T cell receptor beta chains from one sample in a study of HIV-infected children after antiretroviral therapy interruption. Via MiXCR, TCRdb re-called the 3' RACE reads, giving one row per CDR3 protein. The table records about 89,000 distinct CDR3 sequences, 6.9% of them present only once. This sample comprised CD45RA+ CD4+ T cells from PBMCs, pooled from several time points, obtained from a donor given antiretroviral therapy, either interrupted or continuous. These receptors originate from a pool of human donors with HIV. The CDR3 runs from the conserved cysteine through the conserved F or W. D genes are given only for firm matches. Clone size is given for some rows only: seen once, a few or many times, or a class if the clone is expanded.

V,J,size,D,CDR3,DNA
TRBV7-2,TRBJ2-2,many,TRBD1,CASRNGQGATGELFF,TGTGCCAGCAGAAACGGACAGGGGGCAACCGGGGAGCTGTTTTTT
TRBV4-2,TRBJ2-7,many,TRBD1,CASSQAGTGTYEQYF,TGTGCCAGCAGCCAGGCCGGGACAGGGACCTACGAGCAGTACTTC
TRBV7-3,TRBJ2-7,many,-,CASSLRDGQSYEQYF,TGTGCCAGCAGCTTAAGGGACGGGCAATCCTACGAGCAGTACTTC
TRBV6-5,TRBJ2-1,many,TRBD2,CASSPIRVLTSGNYNEQFF,TGTGCCAGCAGCCCAATAAGAGTCCTTACTAGCGGCAACTACAATGAGCAGTTCTTC
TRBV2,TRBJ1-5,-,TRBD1,CASRQGAEQPQHF,TGTGCCAGCAGACAGGGGGCGGAGCAGCCCCAGCATTTT
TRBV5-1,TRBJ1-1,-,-,CASSLSIMNTEAFF,TGCGCCAGCAGCCTTTCGATCATGAACACTGAAGCTTTCTTT
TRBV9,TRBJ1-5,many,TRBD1,CASSAGTGVQPQHF,TGTGCCAGCAGCGCTGGAACAGGGGTTCAGCCCCAGCATTTT
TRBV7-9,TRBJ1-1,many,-,CASSFPPGATEAFF,TGTGCCAGCAGCTTTCCCCCGGGCGCCACTGAAGCTTTCTTT
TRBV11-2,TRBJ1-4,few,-,CASSPPGSGEKLFF,TGTGCCAGCAGCCCCCCCGGGAGCGGTGAAAAACTGTTTTTT
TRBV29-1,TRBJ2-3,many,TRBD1,CSVEQGVGLKVSDTQYF,TGCAGCGTGGAACAGGGGGTGGGTCTGAAGGTGTCAGATACGCAGTATTTT
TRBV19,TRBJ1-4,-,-,CASRRTAANEKLFF,TGTGCCAGTAGGCGGACAGCCGCAAATGAAAAACTGTTTTTT
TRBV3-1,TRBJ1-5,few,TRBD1,CASSQTTGLQPQHF,TGTGCCAGCAGCCAGACGACAGGGTTACAGCCCCAGCATTTT
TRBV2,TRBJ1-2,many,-,CASEEEGNYGYTF,TGTGCCAGCGAGGAAGAGGGGAATTATGGCTACACCTTC
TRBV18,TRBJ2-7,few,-,CASSQTPPTEQYF,TGTGCCAGCTCACAGACACCCCCCACCGAGCAGTACTTC
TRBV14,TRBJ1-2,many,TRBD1,CASSQDLGDRGRGYTF,TGTGCCAGCAGCCAAGATTTGGGGGACAGGGGCCGAGGCTACACCTTC
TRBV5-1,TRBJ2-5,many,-,CASSEGEKTQYF,TGCGCCAGCAGTGAGGGAGAGAAGACCCAGTACTTC
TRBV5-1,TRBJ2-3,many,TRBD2,CASSWAGTKKTDTQYF,TGCGCCAGCAGCTGGGCCGGGACTAAGAAGACAGATACGCAGTATTTT